This T cell receptor (beta chain) was recorded in a study of human T cells and chemical hapten exposure. This CDR3 has 15 amino acids. V lost 3 bases and J lost 4, with 13 bases in between. Documented time point: patch test 2, 6 weeks after DPC sensitization. Indicated treatment: therapeutic diphenylcyclopropenone sensitization with weekly scalp DPC. In its sample, this clonotype was seen many times. Its antigen is undetermined. Study-wide findings and caveats: TCRs exceeding a frequency of 1 in 1000 stayed unchanged under DPC sensitization.

As handled by the study authors: Sampled TCR counts reached a median of roughly 98,000 per sample, with values ranging from about 23,224 to 700,000. TCRdb analysed the RACE reads with MiXCR anew, one entry per CDR3 protein. TCRdb's processing, not the authors', yielded these V and J calls. The top ten clones hold 1% to 1.5% of a sample with 70,000 to 95,000 distinct CDR3 sequences, around 7% of them seen once. The TCR originated in a woman aged 25 to 39 with alopecia areata. Some clones in this sample may be carry-over from other donors' samples. Sequenced here: whole blood, sampled in connection with sensitization to the hapten diphenylcyclopropenone (DPC). The chain combines TRBV12-3 or TRBV12-4 with TRBJ1-3; TRBD1 is a possible D gene (5 bases). CDR3 nucleotide sequence: TGTGCCAGCAGTTTCGGAGGACATGCGGGAAACACCATATATTTT. Amino acid sequence: CASSFGGHAGNTIYF.